This entry lists 23 T cell receptor beta chains sequenced from one sample in a study of early T cells in non-severe SARS-CoV-2 infection. TCRdb re-called the 5' RACE reads through MiXCR, storing one row per CDR3 protein. The sample records some 31,000 distinct CDR3 sequences, about 5.7% being singletons. The sequenced sample was whole blood. The receptors were sampled from an adult who was a healthcare worker with PCR-confirmed SARS-CoV-2 infection or an uninfected control (not recorded which).

This clonotype was seen many times. This chain connects TRBV19 to TRBJ1-5; D is ambiguous. The germline V gene has CDR1 LNHDA and CDR2 SQIVND (reference sequence). The CDR3 length is 13 residues. V was clipped by 3 bases and J by 8 bases, with 11 bases between them. CDR3 nucleotides: TGTGCCAGTAGTATCGCCCGAAGCAAGCCCCAGCATTTT. Translated, it gives CASSIARSKPQHF.

This chain joins TRBV9 and TRBJ1-2, with TRBD1 identical over 8 bases. V was clipped by 2 bases and J by 2 bases; unmatched bases: 2. The CDR3 runs 14 residues. Looked up from germline, CDR1 is SGDLS and CDR2 is YYNGEE. CDR3 residues: CASSVGQGNYGYTF. The CDR3 DNA reads TGTGCCAGCAGCGTCGGACAGGGAAACTATGGCTACACCTTC.

This clonotype was seen repeatedly, ten times or more. The chain links TRBV7-2 to TRBJ1-5; D unclear. Per germline, CDR1 SGHTA and CDR2 FQGNSA. The CDR3 consists of 15 residues. V gave up 5 bases and J gave up 3 bases, with 14 bases separating them. CDR3 sequence (DNA): TGTGCCAGCAGCCTCACTACTGCTGCCAATCAGCCCCAGCATTTT. Translated: CASSLTTAANQPQHF.

Only a few counts were recorded for this clonotype. This chain links TRBV3-1 with TRBJ1-5; D is undetermined. This CDR3 is 14 amino acids long. Germline V gene data show CDR1 as LGHDT and CDR2 as YNNKEL (reference sequence). With 5 bases removed from V and 3 bases from J, the gap between germline ends came to 11 bases. For the CDR3, the DNA is TGTGCCAGCAGCATCGGACGAGTCAATCAGCCCCAGCATTTT. It is translated as CASSIGRVNQPQHF.

This clonotype was detected many times. The chain couples TRBV6-1 to TRBJ2-7; 8 bases are shared with TRBD1. Germline values: CDR1 MNHNS, CDR2 SASEGT. The CDR3 has 13 residues. Trimming removed 10 bases from V and 4 bases from J; junction bases left unmatched: 9. The CDR3 is CATLDRVIYEQYV. The DNA of the CDR3 is TGTGCCACCCTGGACAGGGTAATATACGAGCAGTACGTC.

This clonotype was counted ten times or more. This rearrangement joins TRBV6-6 to TRBJ1-5; tentatively, D is TRBD1 (6 bases). The CDR3 length is 17 residues. The V end was cut by 0 bases, the J end by 1 base, with 13 bases between. Germline V CDR1 and CDR2: MNHNY, SVGAGI (reference sequence). CDR3 coding DNA: TGTGCCAGCAGTTACTCCTCTGCAGGGGAAAGCAATCAGCCCCAGCATTTT. It encodes CASSYSSAGESNQPQHF.

This clonotype was recorded a few times. The chain has TRBV15 and TRBJ2-2, with 7 bases fitting TRBD1. V dropped 3 bases and J dropped 0; count of bases not matched to a gene: 7. CDR1 and CDR2 from the germline V gene are LNHNV and YYDKDF (reference sequence). This CDR3 is built from 17 residues. The CDR3 spells CATSSRHRGANTGELFF. CDR3 DNA: TGTGCCACCAGCAGCCGCCACAGGGGCGCGAACACCGGGGAGCTGTTTTTT.

In this sample, this clonotype turned up many times. The V call is TRBV12-3 or TRBV12-4, the J call TRBJ2-1, with 7 bases identical to TRBD1. The CDR3 consists of 15 residues. J gave up 2 bases and V 6 bases, and 7 bases lay outside the gene matches. The CDR3 reads CASSKQGKTYNEQFF. CDR3 in DNA: TGTGCCAGCAGCAAACAGGGGAAGACCTACAATGAGCAGTTCTTC.

This clonotype occurred many times. The V and J genes are TRBV7-2 and TRBJ2-5, with 15 bases matching TRBD2. The CDR3 is 17 amino acids. The junction had 8 bases not matched to a gene; V was cut back by 4 bases and J by 5 bases. The V gene's germline CDR1 is SGHTA and CDR2 FQGNSA. This CDR3 reads CASSSGGLAGGIETQYF. In DNA, the CDR3 is TGTGCCAGCAGCTCCGGAGGACTAGCGGGAGGGATCGAGACCCAGTACTTC.

This clonotype was counted many times. The V and J genes are TRBV21-1 and TRBJ2-4; the table calls TRBD2, which could not be checked here. TRBV21-1 is classified as a pseudogene. The CDR3 is 17 amino acids. The CDR3 nucleotides are TGTGCCAGCAGCAAAGAGAGCGGGAAACCGACCAAAAACATTCAGTACTTC. This gives the protein CASSKESGKPTKNIQYF.

This clonotype was counted only a few times. This chain joins TRBV29-1 and TRBJ1-2, with D maybe TRBD1 (6 bases). Trimming stripped 7 bases from V and 8 bases from J, with 14 bases between. The CDR3 loop spans 11 amino acids. Germline V gene sequence: CDR1 SQVTM, CDR2 ANQGSEA. CDR3: CSATIQGGYTF. CDR3 DNA sequence: TGCAGCGCTACGATACAGGGCGGCTACACCTTC.

There are many counts of this clonotype. The chain has TRBV5-6 and TRBJ2-7; TRBD1 might be the D (6 bases). Trimming cost V 4 bases and J 3 bases, with 8 bases left between them. Germline lookup yields CDR1 SGHDT and CDR2 YYEEEE. The CDR3 sequence is 12 residues long. CDR3 residues: CASSRQDYEQYF. Written as DNA, the CDR3 is TGTGCCAGCAGCCGACAGGACTACGAGCAGTACTTC. The variable domain in full, completed from reference TRBV5-6 and TRBJ2-7, reads DAGVTQSPTHLIKTRGQQVTLRCSPKSGHDTVSWYQQALGQGPQFIFQYYEEEERQRGNFPDRFSGHQFPNYSSELNVNALLLGDSALYLCASSRQDYEQYFGPGTRLTVT.

This clonotype has ten or more counts. The chain carries TRBV6-2 or TRBV6-3 and TRBJ2-3, with 11 bases identical to TRBD2. The germline V gene has CDR1 MNHEY and CDR2 SVGEGT. CDR3 length: 16 amino acids. Losses at the gene ends were 5 bases for V and 4 bases for J; bases not matched to a gene: 8. In DNA, the CDR3 is TGTGCCAGCAGTAGTCGACTAGCGGGAACCGCAGATACGCAGTATTTT. Translated: CASSSRLAGTADTQYF.

The chain carries TRBV2 and TRBJ2-2, with 8 bases that match TRBD1. The CDR3 is made up of 15 amino acids. Trimming cost V 6 bases and J 0 bases; bases outside gene matches: 3. Germline CDR1 and CDR2: SNHLY and FYNNEI. Here the CDR3 DNA reads TGTGCCAGCAGGTCGGACAGGGCGAACACCGGGGAGCTGTTTTTT. Amino acids: CASRSDRANTGELFF.

This clonotype was seen at least ten times. This chain uses TRBV5-1 with TRBJ2-5; D remains ambiguous. The CDR3 is 18 amino acids. Germline V lookup: CDR1 SGHRS, CDR2 YFSETQ. V lost 0 bases to trimming and J lost 3 bases, with 21 bases between them. DNA for the CDR3: TGCGCCAGCAGCTTGGTCGTGTCTTCTCGATCGCAAAAAGAGACCCAGTACTTC. The encoded protein is CASSLVVSSRSQKETQYF.

This clonotype was recorded many times. DNA for the CDR3: TGTGCCAGCAGCCCTACCGGGACAGGGGTATACAATGAGCAGTTCTTC. It translates to CASSPTGTGVYNEQFF. The chain uses TRBV7-3 and TRBJ2-1, with 10 bases fitting TRBD1. Trimming at V came to 5 bases and at J to 4 bases, leaving 8 bases not matched to a gene. The germline CDR1 and CDR2 sequences are SGHTA and FQGTGA. This CDR3 is 16 amino acids long.

At least ten counts were recorded for this clonotype. The chain has TRBV5-1 and TRBJ1-5, with TRBD1 as a possible D gene (5 bases). V lost 2 bases and J lost 5, with 14 bases in between. The germline V gene encodes CDR1 SGHRS and CDR2 YFSETQ. The CDR3 has 15 amino acids. The CDR3 DNA is TGCGCCAGCAGCTTTGTTGGGACCCCAGATCAGCCCCAGCATTTT. As protein: CASSFVGTPDQPQHF. The variable domain in full, completed from reference TRBV5-1 and TRBJ1-5, reads KAGVTQTPRYLIKTRGQQVTLSCSPISGHRSVSWYQQTPGQGLQFLFEYFSETQRNKGNFPGRFSGRQFSNSRSEMNVSTLELGDSALYLCASSFVGTPDQPQHFGDGTRLSIL.

The table lists this clonotype with many counts. This rearrangement joins TRBV24-1 to TRBJ2-6; unclear D gene. Germline CDR1 KGHDR, CDR2 SFDVKD. The V and J ends lost 5 bases and 2 bases respectively, with 9 bases between them. CDR3 length equals 15 residues. Here the CDR3 DNA reads TGTGCCACCAGTGGAAAAGAGGCTGGGGCCAACGTCCTGACTTTC. It translates to CATSGKEAGANVLTF.

The J gene is TRBJ1-2, the V gene TRBV5-3, with 7 bases matching TRBD1. TRBV5-3 is given ORF status, its function remaining uncertain. The CDR3 is made up of 13 amino acids. The trim removed 5 bases at V and 5 bases at J, leaving 6 bases unmatched. CDR3 protein: CARRNGTDYGYTF. The CDR3 nucleotides read TGTGCCAGAAGAAACGGGACAGATTATGGCTACACCTTC.

This clonotype was observed a few times. The rearrangement uses TRBV29-1 and TRBJ2-1; D uncertain. The V gene's germline CDR1 is SQVTM and CDR2 ANQGSEA. The CDR3 has 9 amino acids. V was shortened by 6 bases and J by 8 bases, with 5 bases between the two germline ends. The CDR3 reads CSVSDEQFF. The CDR3 coding sequence is TGCAGCGTAAGCGATGAGCAGTTCTTC.

In its sample, this clonotype was seen many times. J is TRBJ2-3 and V is TRBV12-3 or TRBV12-4, with no clear D. Trimming removed 0 bases from V and 1 base from J, with 8 bases in between. The CDR3 has 15 amino acids. CDR3 bases: TGTGCCAGCAGTTTAGCAGCTGGGGGCACAGATACGCAGTATTTT. Translating it yields CASSLAAGGTDTQYF.

There are a few counts of this clonotype. This sequence joins TRBV28 and TRBJ1-3; the match to TRBD1 covers 7 bases. Germline V gives CDR1 MDHEN, CDR2 SYDVKM. With V trimmed by 1 base and J by 2 bases, 11 bases remained unmatched. CDR3 length: 18 amino acids. The CDR3: CASSLSFRDRVAGNTIYF. CDR3 DNA: TGTGCCAGCAGTTTATCCTTCCGAGACAGGGTGGCTGGAAACACCATATATTTT.

This sequence joins TRBV21-1 and TRBJ1-1; the D call of TRBD1 is as the table states it, not checked on the DNA. TRBV21-1 corresponds to a pseudogene. CDR3 length equals 17 residues. DNA of the CDR3: TGTGCCAGCAGCTCGCCCGGGACAGGGGTCGAGGACACTGAAGCTTTCTTT. Translation: CASSSPGTGVEDTEAFF.